This T cell receptor beta chain was observed in a study of regulatory T cells in long-lasting Graves disease. Noted time point: persistent/refractory GD, antithyroid drugs over 5 years with positive TRAb. Making the TCR library involved RNA that had been extracted from PBMCs. Arm-PCR with iRepertoire HTBI primers amplified the CDR3 regions for these TCR beta libraries. Per the study methods: The samples yielded 62 TRBV and 13 to 15 TRBJ segments. One entry per CDR3 protein results from TCRdb running MiXCR on the multiplex PCR reads. Clone size and V and J calls follow TCRdb, not the original study. This sample carries about 660,000 distinct CDR3 sequences, around 30% of them seen once, and the ten largest clones take around 42%. The sequences come from peripheral blood mononuclear cells (PBMCs), collected when the disease was refractory, from a patient treated with antithyroid drugs. The source of this sequence is a female donor with Graves disease.

The CDR3 spells CAISESQGGNQPQHF. The CDR3 DNA is TGTGCCATCAGTGAGTCACAGGGGGGCAATCAGCCCCAGCATTTT. This rearrangement joins TRBV10-3 to TRBJ1-5, with 8 positions matching TRBD1. CDR1 ENHRY and CDR2 SYGVKD come from the germline V gene. The CDR3 is 15 residues long. J lost 2 bases, V lost 0 bases, and 0 bases had no gene match.